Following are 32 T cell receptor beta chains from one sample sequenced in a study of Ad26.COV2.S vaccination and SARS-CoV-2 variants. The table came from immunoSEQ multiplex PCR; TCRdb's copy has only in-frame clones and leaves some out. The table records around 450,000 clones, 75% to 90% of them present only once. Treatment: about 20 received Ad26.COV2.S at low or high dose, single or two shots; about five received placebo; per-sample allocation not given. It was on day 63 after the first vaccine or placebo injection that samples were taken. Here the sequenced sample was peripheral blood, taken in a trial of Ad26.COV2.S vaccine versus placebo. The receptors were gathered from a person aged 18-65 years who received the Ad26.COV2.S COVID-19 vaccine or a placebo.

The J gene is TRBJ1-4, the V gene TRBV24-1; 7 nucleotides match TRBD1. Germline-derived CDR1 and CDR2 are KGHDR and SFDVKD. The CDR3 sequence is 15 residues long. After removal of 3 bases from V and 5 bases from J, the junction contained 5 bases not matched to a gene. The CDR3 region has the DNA TGTGCCACCAGTGATAATAGGGGGCCAAATGAAAAACTGTTTTTT. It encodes CATSDNRGPNEKLFF.

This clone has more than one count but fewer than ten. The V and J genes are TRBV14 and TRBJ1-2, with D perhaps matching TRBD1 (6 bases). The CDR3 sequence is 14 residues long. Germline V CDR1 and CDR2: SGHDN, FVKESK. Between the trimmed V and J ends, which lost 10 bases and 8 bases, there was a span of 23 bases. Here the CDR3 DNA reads TGTGCCACCAGAAAGGGGAACAGGGAGAGCGGCTACACCTTC. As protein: CATRKGNRESGYTF.

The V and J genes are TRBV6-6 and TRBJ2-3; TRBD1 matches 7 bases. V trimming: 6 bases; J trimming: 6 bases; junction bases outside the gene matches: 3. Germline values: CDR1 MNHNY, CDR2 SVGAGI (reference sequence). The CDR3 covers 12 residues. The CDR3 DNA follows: TGTGCCAGCAGGACAGGGACGGATACGCAGTATTTT. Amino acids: CASRTGTDTQYF.

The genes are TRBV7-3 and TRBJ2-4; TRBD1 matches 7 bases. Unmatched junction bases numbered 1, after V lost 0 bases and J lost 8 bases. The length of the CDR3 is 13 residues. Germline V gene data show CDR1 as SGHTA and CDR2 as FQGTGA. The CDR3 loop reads CASSLTQGDIQYF. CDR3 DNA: TGTGCCAGCAGCTTAACCCAGGGGGACATTCAGTACTTC.

The chain's CDR3 is CAWSSDTYEQYF. CDR3 in DNA: TGTGCCTGGAGTTCTGACACCTACGAGCAGTACTTC. The chain couples TRBV30 to TRBJ2-7; D is unclear. Trimming took off 2 bases at V and 2 bases at J, with 7 bases between the two ends. The CDR3 is 12 amino acids. Germline CDR1 reads GTSNPN; CDR2 reads SVGIG (reference sequence).

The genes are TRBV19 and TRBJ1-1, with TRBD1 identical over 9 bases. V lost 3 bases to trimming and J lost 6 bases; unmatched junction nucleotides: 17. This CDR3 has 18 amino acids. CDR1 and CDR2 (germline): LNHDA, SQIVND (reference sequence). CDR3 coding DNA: TGTGCCAGTAGTATTACAGGGGGCTGGAGGATCGTCTACGCTGAAGCTTTCTTT. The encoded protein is CASSITGGWRIVYAEAFF.

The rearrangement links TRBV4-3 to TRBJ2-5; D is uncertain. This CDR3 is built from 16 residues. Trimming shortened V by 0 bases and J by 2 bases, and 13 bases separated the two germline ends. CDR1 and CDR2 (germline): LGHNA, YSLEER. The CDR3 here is CASSQDGRSPQETQYF. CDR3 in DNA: TGCGCCAGCAGCCAAGATGGTAGGTCTCCTCAAGAGACCCAGTACTTC.

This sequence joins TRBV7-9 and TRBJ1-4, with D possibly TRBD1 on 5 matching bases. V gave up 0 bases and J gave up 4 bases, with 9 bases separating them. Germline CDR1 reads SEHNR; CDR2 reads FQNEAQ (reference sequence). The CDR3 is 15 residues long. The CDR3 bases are TGTGCCAGCAGCTTAGCTTTAGGACATAATGAAAAACTGTTTTTT. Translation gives CASSLALGHNEKLFF.

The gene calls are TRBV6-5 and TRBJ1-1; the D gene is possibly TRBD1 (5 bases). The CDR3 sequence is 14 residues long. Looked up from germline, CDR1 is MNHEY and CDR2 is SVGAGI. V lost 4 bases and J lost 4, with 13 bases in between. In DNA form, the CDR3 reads TGTGCCAGCAGTTCACCAGGGCGAGCCACTGAAGCTTTCTTT. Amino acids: CASSSPGRATEAFF.

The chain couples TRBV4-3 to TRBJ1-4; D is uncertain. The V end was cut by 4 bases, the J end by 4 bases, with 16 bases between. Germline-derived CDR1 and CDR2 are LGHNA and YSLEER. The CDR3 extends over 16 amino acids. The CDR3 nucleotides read TGCGCCAGCAGCCGGTCGTCTAGGCTGGGTAATGAAAAACTGTTTTTT. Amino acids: CASSRSSRLGNEKLFF.

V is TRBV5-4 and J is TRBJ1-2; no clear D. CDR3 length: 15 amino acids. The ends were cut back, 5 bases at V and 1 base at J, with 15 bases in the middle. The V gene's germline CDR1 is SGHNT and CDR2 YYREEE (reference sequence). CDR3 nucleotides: TGTGCCAGCAGTCATAAAGGTAGCTATAACTATGGCTACACCTTC. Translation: CASSHKGSYNYGYTF. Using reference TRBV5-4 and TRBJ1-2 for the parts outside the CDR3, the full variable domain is ETGVTQSPTHLIKTRGQQVTLRCSSQSGHNTVSWYQQALGQGPQFIFQYYREEENGRGNFPPRFSGLQFPNYSSELNVNALELDDSALYLCASSHKGSYNYGYTFGSGTRLTVV.

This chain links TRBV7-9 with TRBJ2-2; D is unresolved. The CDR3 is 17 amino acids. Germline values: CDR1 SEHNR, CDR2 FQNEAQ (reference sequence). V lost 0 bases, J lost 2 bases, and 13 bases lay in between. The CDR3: CASSLARMGTNTGELFF. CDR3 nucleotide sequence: TGTGCCAGCAGCTTAGCGCGGATGGGTACCAACACCGGGGAGCTGTTTTTT.

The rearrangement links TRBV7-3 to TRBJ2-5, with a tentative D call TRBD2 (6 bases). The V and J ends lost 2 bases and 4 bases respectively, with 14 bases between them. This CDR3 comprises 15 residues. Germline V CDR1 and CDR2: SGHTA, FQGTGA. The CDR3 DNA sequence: TGTGCCAGCAGCTTACTCGGGAGAGGGTCAGAGACCCAGTACTTC. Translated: CASSLLGRGSETQYF.

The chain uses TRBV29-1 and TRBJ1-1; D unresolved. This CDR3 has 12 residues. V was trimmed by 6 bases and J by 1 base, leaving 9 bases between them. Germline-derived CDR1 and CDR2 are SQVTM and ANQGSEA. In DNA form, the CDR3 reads TGCAGCGTGGACCAGTGGAACACTGAAGCTTTCTTT. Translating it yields CSVDQWNTEAFF.

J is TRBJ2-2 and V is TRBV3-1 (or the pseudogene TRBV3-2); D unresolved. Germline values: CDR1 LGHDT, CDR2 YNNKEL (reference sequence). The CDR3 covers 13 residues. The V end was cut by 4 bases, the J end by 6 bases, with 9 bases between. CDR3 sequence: CASSPYPPGELFF. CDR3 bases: TGTGCCAGCAGCCCGTACCCCCCCGGGGAGCTGTTTTTT.

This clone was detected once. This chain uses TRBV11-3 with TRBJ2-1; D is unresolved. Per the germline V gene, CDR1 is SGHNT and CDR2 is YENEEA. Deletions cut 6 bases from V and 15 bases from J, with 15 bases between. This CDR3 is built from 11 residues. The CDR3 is CASRKAERLFF. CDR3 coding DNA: TGTGCCAGCAGGAAAGCAGAAAGACTGTTCTTC.

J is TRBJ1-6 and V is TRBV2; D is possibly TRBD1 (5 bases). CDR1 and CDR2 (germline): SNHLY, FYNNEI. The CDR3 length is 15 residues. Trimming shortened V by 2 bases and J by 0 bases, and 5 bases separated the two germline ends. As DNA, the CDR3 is TGTGCCAGCAGTGAACAGGGCTCCTATAATTCACCCCTCCACTTT. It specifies CASSEQGSYNSPLHF. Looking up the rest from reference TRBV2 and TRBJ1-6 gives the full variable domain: EPEVTQTPSHQVTQMGQEVILRCVPISNHLYFYWYRQILGQKVEFLVSFYNNEISEKSEIFDDQFSVERPDGSNFTLKIRSTKLEDSAMYFCASSEQGSYNSPLHFGNGTRLTVT.

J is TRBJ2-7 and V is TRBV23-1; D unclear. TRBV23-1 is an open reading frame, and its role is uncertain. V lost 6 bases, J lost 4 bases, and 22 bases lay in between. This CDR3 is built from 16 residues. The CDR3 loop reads CASSHQTPTKTYEQYV. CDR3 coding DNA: TGCGCCAGCAGCCATCAAACACCCACGAAAACATACGAGCAGTACGTC.

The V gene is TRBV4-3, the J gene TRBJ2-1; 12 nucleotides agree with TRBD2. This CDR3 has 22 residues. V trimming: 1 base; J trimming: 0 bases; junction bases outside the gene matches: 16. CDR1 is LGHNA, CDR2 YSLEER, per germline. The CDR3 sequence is CASSQGASGRASYSSSYNEQFF. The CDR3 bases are TGCGCCAGCAGCCAAGGGGCTAGCGGGAGGGCCTCGTACTCTAGCTCCTACAATGAGCAGTTCTTC.

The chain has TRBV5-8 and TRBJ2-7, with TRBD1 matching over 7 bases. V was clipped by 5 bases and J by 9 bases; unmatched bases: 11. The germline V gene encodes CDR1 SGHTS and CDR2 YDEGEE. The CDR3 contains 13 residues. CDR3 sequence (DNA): TGTGCCAGCAGTATCGGACAGGCGAGCCGGCAGTACGTC. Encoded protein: CASSIGQASRQYV.

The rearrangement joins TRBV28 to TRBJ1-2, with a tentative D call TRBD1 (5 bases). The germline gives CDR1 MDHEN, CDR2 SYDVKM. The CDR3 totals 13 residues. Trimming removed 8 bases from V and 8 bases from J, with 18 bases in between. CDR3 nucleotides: TGTGCCAGCCTCGGGGGGAGGGCGTGGGGCTACACCTTC. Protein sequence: CASLGGRAWGYTF.

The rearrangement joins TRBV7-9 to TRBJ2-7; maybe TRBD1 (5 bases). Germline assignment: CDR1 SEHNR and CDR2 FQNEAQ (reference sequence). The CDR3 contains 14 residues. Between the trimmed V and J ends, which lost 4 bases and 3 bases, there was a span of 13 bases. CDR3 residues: CASSSQTGYYEQYF. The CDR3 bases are TGTGCCAGCAGCTCCCAAACAGGATACTACGAGCAGTACTTC.

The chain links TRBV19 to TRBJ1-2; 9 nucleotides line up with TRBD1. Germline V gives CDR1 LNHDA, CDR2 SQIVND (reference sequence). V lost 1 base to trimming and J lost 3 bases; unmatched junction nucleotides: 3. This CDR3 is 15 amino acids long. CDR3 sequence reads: CASSIVGTGYYGYTF. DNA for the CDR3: TGTGCCAGTAGTATAGTTGGGACAGGGTACTATGGCTACACCTTC.

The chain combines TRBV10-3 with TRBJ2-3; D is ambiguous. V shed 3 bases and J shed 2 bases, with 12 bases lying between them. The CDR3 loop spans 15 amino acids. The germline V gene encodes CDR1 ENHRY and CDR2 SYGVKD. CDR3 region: CAISEQGSLTDTQYF. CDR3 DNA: TGTGCCATCAGTGAACAAGGATCCCTCACAGATACGCAGTATTTT.

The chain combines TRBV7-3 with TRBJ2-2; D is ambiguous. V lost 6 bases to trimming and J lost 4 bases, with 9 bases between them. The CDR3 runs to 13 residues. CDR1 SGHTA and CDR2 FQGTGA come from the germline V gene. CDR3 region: CASSEQLTGELFF. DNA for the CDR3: TGTGCCAGCAGTGAGCAGCTCACCGGGGAGCTGTTTTTT.

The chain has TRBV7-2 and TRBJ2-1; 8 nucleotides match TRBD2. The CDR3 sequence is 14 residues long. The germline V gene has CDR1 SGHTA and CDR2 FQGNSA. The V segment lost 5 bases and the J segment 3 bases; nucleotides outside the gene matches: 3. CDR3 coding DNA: TGTGCCAGCAGCGCGACTAGCGTCTACAATGAGCAGTTCTTC. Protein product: CASSATSVYNEQFF.

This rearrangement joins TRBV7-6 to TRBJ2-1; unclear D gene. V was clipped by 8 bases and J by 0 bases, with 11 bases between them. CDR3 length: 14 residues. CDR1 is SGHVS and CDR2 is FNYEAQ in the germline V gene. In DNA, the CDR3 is TGTGCCAGCGGACCGTTCAGCTCCTACAATGAGCAGTTCTTC. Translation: CASGPFSSYNEQFF.

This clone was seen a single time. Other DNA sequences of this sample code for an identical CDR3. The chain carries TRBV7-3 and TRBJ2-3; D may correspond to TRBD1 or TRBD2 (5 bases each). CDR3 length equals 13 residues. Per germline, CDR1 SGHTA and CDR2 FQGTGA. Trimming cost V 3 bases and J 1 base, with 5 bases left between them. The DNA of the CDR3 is TGTGCCAGCAGCTTGGGGGGCACAGATACGCAGTATTTT. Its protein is CASSLGGTDTQYF.

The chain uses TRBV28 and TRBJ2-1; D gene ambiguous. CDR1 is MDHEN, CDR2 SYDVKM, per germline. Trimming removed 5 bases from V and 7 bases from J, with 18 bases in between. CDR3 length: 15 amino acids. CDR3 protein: CASSGHPQVLNEQFF. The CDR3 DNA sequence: TGTGCCAGCAGTGGCCACCCCCAGGTGTTGAATGAGCAGTTCTTC.

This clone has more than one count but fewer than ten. CDR3 nucleotides: TGTGCCAGTATGCTGGGGACTGAAGCTTTCTTT. It yields the protein CASMLGTEAFF. The rearrangement joins TRBV19 to TRBJ1-1; D is ambiguous. This CDR3 region has 11 residues. Germline V gene data show CDR1 as LNHDA and CDR2 as SQIVND (reference sequence). The V and J ends lost 7 bases and 5 bases respectively, with 8 bases between them. The complete variable domain, with remaining parts taken from reference TRBV19 and TRBJ1-1, reads DGGITQSPKYLFRKEGQNVTLSCEQNLNHDAMYWYRQDPGQGLRLIYYSQIVNDFQKGDIAEGYSVSREKKESFPLTVTSAQKNPTAFYLCASMLGTEAFFGQGTRLTVV.

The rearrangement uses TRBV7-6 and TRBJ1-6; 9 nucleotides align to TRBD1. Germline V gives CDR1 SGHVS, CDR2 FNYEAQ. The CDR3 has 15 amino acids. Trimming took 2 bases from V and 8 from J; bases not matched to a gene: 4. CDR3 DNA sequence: TGTGCCAGCAGCTTACAGGGACAGGGCGATTCACCCCTCCACTTT. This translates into CASSLQGQGDSPLHF.

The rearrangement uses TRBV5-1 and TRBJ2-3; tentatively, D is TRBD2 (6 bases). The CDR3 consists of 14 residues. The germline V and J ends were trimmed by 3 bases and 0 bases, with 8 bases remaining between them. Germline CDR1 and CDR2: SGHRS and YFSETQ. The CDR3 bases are TGCGCCAGCAGCTCTGCGGGGAGCACAGATACGCAGTATTTT. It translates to CASSSAGSTDTQYF.